The 25 T cell receptor beta chains below come from one sample, sequenced in a study of blood T cell repertoires in COVID-19. Sequencing was performed with immunoSEQ multiplex PCR; in TCRdb, only in-frame clones are kept and a portion is missing. The data show around 300,000 clones, with 85% seen just once and around 7.2% held by the top ten. The sequenced sample was peripheral blood. The receptors derive from a human donor in a cohort sampled during active COVID-19.

The rearrangement links TRBV29-1 to TRBJ2-2; a possible D gene is TRBD2 (5 bases). Trimming removed 3 bases from V and 1 base from J, with 6 bases in between. Germline values: CDR1 SQVTM, CDR2 ANQGSEA. The CDR3 extends over 13 amino acids. CDR3 sequence (DNA): TGCAGCGTTGAGGGAGTGAACACCGGGGAGCTGTTTTTT. Its translation is CSVEGVNTGELFF.

This clone has only a few counts. The chain is built from TRBV3-1 (or the pseudogene TRBV3-2) and TRBJ1-6; 9 nucleotides match TRBD1. CDR1 is LGHDT, CDR2 YNNKEL, per germline (reference sequence). The trim removed 0 bases at V and 9 bases at J, leaving 12 bases unmatched. CDR3 length equals 18 residues. CDR3 amino acids: CASSQDELGTGWGSPLHF. CDR3 in DNA: TGTGCCAGCAGCCAAGATGAGTTAGGGACAGGGTGGGGTTCACCCCTCCACTTT.

The chain links TRBV5-1 to TRBJ2-3; 14 bases match TRBD2. The J segment lost 3 bases and the V segment lost 4 bases, leaving 7 bases of the junction unmatched. CDR1 and CDR2 (germline): SGHRS, YFSETQ. The CDR3 loop spans 17 amino acids. The CDR3 is CASSPRLAGGSTDTQYF. CDR3 in DNA: TGCGCCAGCAGCCCGCGACTAGCGGGGGGGTCTACAGATACGCAGTATTTT.

This clone showed up just once. The chain links TRBV6-5 to TRBJ2-7; D is possibly TRBD1 (6 bases). V lost 7 bases and J 2 bases, leaving 15 bases between the germline ends. CDR1 is MNHEY, CDR2 SVGAGI, per germline. The CDR3 has 14 amino acids. The DNA for the CDR3 is TGTGCCAGCACGTCCCCGACAGGCGCCTACGAGCAGTACTTC. Its protein product is CASTSPTGAYEQYF.

This chain connects TRBV18 to TRBJ1-1; D perhaps matches TRBD1 (6 bases). Germline CDR1 KGHSH, CDR2 LQKENI. The CDR3 contains 16 residues. The V end was cut by 1 base, the J end by 3 bases, with 15 bases between. The CDR3 region has the DNA TGTGCCAGCTCACCACGGTTAGGGGACACGTACACTGAAGCTTTCTTT. This translates into CASSPRLGDTYTEAFF.

The genes are TRBV4-2 and TRBJ2-7, with TRBD2 as a possible D gene (6 bases). V was shortened by 3 bases and J by 2 bases, with 11 bases between the two germline ends. Germline-derived CDR1 and CDR2 are LGHNA and YNFKEQ. The CDR3 sequence is 14 residues long. The CDR3 protein is CASSQAPGAYEQYF. CDR3 bases: TGTGCCAGCAGCCAGGCCCCGGGGGCCTACGAGCAGTACTTC.

This rearrangement joins TRBV7-2 to TRBJ2-1; 8 bases are shared with TRBD2. The trim removed 1 base at V and 2 bases at J, leaving 1 base unmatched. Germline V gene lookup returns CDR1 SGHTA and CDR2 FQGNSA. There are 15 residues in the CDR3. The CDR3 DNA sequence: TGTGCCAGCAGCTTAGAAGCGGGGGCCTACAATGAGCAGTTCTTC. The encoded protein is CASSLEAGAYNEQFF.

The chain couples TRBV5-1 to TRBJ2-7; 11 bases fit TRBD2. The CDR3 covers 17 residues. Germline trimming cut 4 bases from V and 1 base from J; bases unmatched to any gene: 10. The germline gives CDR1 SGHRS, CDR2 YFSETQ. The DNA for the CDR3 is TGCGCCAGCAGCGTACGGGCCACTAGCGGGGGATCCTACGAGCAGTACTTC. Its translation: CASSVRATSGGSYEQYF.

V usage is TRBV20-1 and J usage is TRBJ1-1, with 7 nucleotides matching TRBD1. Germline V gene lookup returns CDR1 DFQATT and CDR2 SNEGSKA (reference sequence). The CDR3 loop spans 13 amino acids. J lost 3 bases, V lost 3 bases, and 4 bases had no gene match. The CDR3 loop reads CSASTGADTEAFF. CDR3 sequence (DNA): TGCAGTGCTAGTACAGGGGCCGACACTGAAGCTTTCTTT.

This clone was found once. The genes are TRBV5-1 and TRBJ1-4; a weak D match, TRBD1 (5 bases). The length of the CDR3 is 16 residues. Looked up from germline, CDR1 is SGHRS and CDR2 is YFSETQ. V dropped 4 bases and J dropped 2 bases, with 15 bases sitting between them. CDR3 in DNA: TGCGCCAGCAGCAATAAGGGGAGGCAGACTAATGAAAAACTGTTTTTT. Amino acid sequence: CASSNKGRQTNEKLFF.

Concerning this clone: The same CDR3 arises from other DNA sequences in this sample as well. This chain links TRBV18 with TRBJ2-3, with 7 bases aligning to TRBD1. V was clipped by 3 bases and J by 1 base; unmatched bases: 4. This CDR3 is 15 amino acids long. Per the germline V gene, CDR1 is KGHSH and CDR2 is LQKENI. The CDR3 nucleotides are TGTGCCAGCTCACCTAGACAGGGTGGCACAGATACGCAGTATTTT. Amino acid sequence: CASSPRQGGTDTQYF.

V usage is TRBV4-2 and J usage is TRBJ2-7; D may be TRBD1 (7 bases). V lost 4 bases and J 1 base, leaving 14 bases between the germline ends. Germline V gene sequence: CDR1 LGHNA, CDR2 YNFKEQ. The CDR3 has 15 amino acids. The CDR3 coding sequence is TGTGCCAGCAGCCTCCGGCGGGACAGTTCCTACGAGCAGTACTTC. Protein: CASSLRRDSSYEQYF.

This chain uses TRBV24-1 with TRBJ2-3; TRBD1 matches at 9 bases. Germline CDR1 and CDR2: KGHDR and SFDVKD. V dropped 2 bases and J dropped 3; count of bases not matched to a gene: 5. This CDR3 spans 16 amino acids. CDR3 in DNA: TGTGCCACCAGTGATTGGACAGGGGATAATACAGATACGCAGTATTTT. Its protein product is CATSDWTGDNTDTQYF.

The chain couples TRBV2 to TRBJ1-1; 8 bases are a match to TRBD1. There are 15 residues in the CDR3. V trimming: 0 bases; J trimming: 1 base; junction bases outside the gene matches: 1. Germline values: CDR1 SNHLY, CDR2 FYNNEI. DNA of the CDR3: TGTGCCAGCAGTGAAGCAGGGACAGGGAACACTGAAGCTTTCTTT. It yields the protein CASSEAGTGNTEAFF.

This chain links TRBV7-7 with TRBJ2-1; 9 bases fit TRBD2. V gave up 4 bases and J gave up 2 bases; unmatched junction bases: 3. The germline gives CDR1 SSHAT, CDR2 FNYEAQ (reference sequence). The CDR3 runs 15 residues. In nucleotides, the CDR3 is TGTGCCAGCAGCTCATTAGCGGGGGCCTACAATGAGCAGTTCTTC. Translation gives CASSSLAGAYNEQFF. Using reference TRBV7-7 and TRBJ2-1 for the parts outside the CDR3, the full variable domain is GAGVSQSPRYKVTKRGQDVTLRCDPISSHATLYWYQQALGQGPEFLTYFNYEAQPDKSGLPSDRFSAERPEGSISTLTIQRTEQRDSAMYRCASSSLAGAYNEQFFGPGTRLTVL.

The chain joins TRBV4-2 to TRBJ2-6; D gene ambiguous. The CDR3 consists of 15 residues. Trimming left V 0 bases short and J 2 bases short, with 5 bases between. Germline V lookup: CDR1 LGHNA, CDR2 YNFKEQ. In DNA, the CDR3 is TGTGCCAGCAGCCAAGATCCGGCTGGGGCCAACGTCCTGACTTTC. Translating it yields CASSQDPAGANVLTF.

The gene calls are TRBV7-6 and TRBJ2-2; 10 bases are a match to TRBD2. The junction had 4 bases not matched to a gene; V was cut back by 5 bases and J by 1 base. The CDR3 sequence is 16 residues long. Per the germline V gene, CDR1 is SGHVS and CDR2 is FNYEAQ. DNA of the CDR3: TGTGCCAGCAGCCCCCGACTAGCGGGGAACACCGGGGAGCTGTTTTTT. Translating gives CASSPRLAGNTGELFF.

This sequence joins TRBV2 and TRBJ1-1, with TRBD1 as a possible D gene (5 bases). Trimming shortened V by 6 bases and J by 11 bases, and 16 bases separated the two germline ends. This CDR3 spans 12 amino acids. The germline CDR1 and CDR2 sequences are SNHLY and FYNNEI. CDR3 amino acids: CASREPGRGAFF. The CDR3 region has the DNA TGTGCCAGCAGAGAACCGGGACGGGGGGCTTTCTTT.

The table lists this clone with many counts. This rearrangement joins TRBV5-5 to TRBJ1-2; 8 bases map to TRBD1. The germline V gene has CDR1 SGHKS and CDR2 YYEKEE (reference sequence). CDR3 length: 17 amino acids. Trimming took 0 bases from V and 3 from J; bases not matched to a gene: 10. CDR3 nucleotide sequence: TGTGCCAGCAGCTTGGTTGGGGACAGGATTCTAGACTATGGCTACACCTTC. Encoded protein: CASSLVGDRILDYGYTF. Full variable domain (rest looked up from reference TRBV5-5 and TRBJ1-2): DAGVTQSPTHLIKTRGQQVTLRCSPISGHKSVSWYQQVLGQGPQFIFQYYEKEERGRGNFPDRFSARQFPNYSSELNVNALLLGDSALYLCASSLVGDRILDYGYTFGSGTRLTVV.

The CDR3 spells CSAREIGTGTEAFF. As DNA, the CDR3 is TGCAGCGCTCGAGAGATAGGGACTGGCACTGAAGCTTTCTTT. This chain connects TRBV29-1 to TRBJ1-1, with a tentative D call TRBD1 (5 bases). CDR1 and CDR2 from the germline V gene are SQVTM and ANQGSEA. This CDR3 region has 14 residues. V was trimmed by 7 bases and J by 4 bases, leaving 19 bases between them.

In nucleotides, the CDR3 is TGTGCCAGCAGAAGGGGTGGCGACGAGCAGTACTTC. It codes for CASRRGGDEQYF. The V gene is TRBV2, the J gene TRBJ2-7; TRBD1 might be the D (5 bases). V was trimmed by 6 bases and J by 5 bases, leaving 11 bases between them. This CDR3 comprises 12 residues. Germline V gene sequence: CDR1 SNHLY, CDR2 FYNNEI.

This chain connects TRBV2 to TRBJ2-3, with a possible D match to TRBD2 (7 bases). Germline CDR1 is SNHLY and CDR2 is FYNNEI. This CDR3 spans 14 amino acids. The V gene lost 8 bases and the J gene lost 4 bases, with 16 bases spanning the gap. The DNA of the CDR3 is TGTGCCAGCGAGGGAGGGGGGGCGGCAGATACGCAGTATTTT. This gives the protein CASEGGGAADTQYF.

The chain uses TRBV7-9 and TRBJ1-6; 7 nucleotides align to TRBD1. J lost 7 bases, V lost 5 bases, and 8 bases had no gene match. Germline V gene lookup returns CDR1 SEHNR and CDR2 FQNEAQ (reference sequence). The CDR3 loop spans 15 amino acids. The CDR3 protein is CASSPRQGTNSPLHF. CDR3 coding DNA: TGTGCCAGCAGCCCCCGACAGGGTACGAATTCACCCCTCCACTTT. The variable domain in full, completed from reference TRBV7-9 and TRBJ1-6, reads DTGVSQNPRHKITKRGQNVTFRCDPISEHNRLYWYRQTLGQGPEFLTYFQNEAQLEKSRLLSDRFSAERPKGSFSTLEIQRTEQGDSAMYLCASSPRQGTNSPLHFGNGTRLTVT.

This chain links TRBV30 with TRBJ1-1, with D perhaps matching TRBD1 (5 bases). Germline assignment: CDR1 GTSNPN and CDR2 SVGIG (reference sequence). V lost 4 bases, J lost 2 bases, and 11 bases lay in between. The length of the CDR3 is 13 residues. CDR3 loop: CAWTTGANTEAFF. For the CDR3, the DNA is TGTGCCTGGACCACAGGAGCAAACACTGAAGCTTTCTTT.

The chain is built from TRBV12-3 or TRBV12-4 and TRBJ2-1; D unclear. V was cut by 5 bases and J by 5 bases, with 4 bases left in between. This CDR3 has 11 amino acids. In DNA form, the CDR3 reads TGTGCCAGCAGTCTTCACAATGAGCAGTTCTTC. It is translated as CASSLHNEQFF.